This TCR beta chain was observed in a study of T cell responses to AZD1222 COVID-19 vaccine. The protocol was immunoSEQ multiplex PCR, while the TCRdb copy is restricted to in-frame clones and leaves out a portion. The data contain approximately 150,000 clones, around 90% of them singletons. Material: peripheral blood, obtained on day 0 of AZD1222 vaccination. This receptor was obtained from an adult in good health.

In nucleotides, the CDR3 is TGTGCCAGCTCAAGAGACGTCTCAGGCTTCAATACGTTCTATGGCTACACCTTC. Translation gives CASSRDVSGFNTFYGYTF. The chain carries TRBV18 and TRBJ1-2; D not certain. Germline CDR1 is KGHSH and CDR2 is LQKENI. Trimming pared 5 bases from V and 4 bases from J, leaving 26 bases between. This CDR3 contains 18 residues.